Sequencing of this T cell receptor (beta chain) was carried out in a study of cytomegalovirus exposure and HLA in healthy donors. Findings and limits, study-wide: Rare sequences made up most TCRs, while some public TCRs were found in many donors. For cytomegalovirus status, the classifier reportedly gave diagnoses with high specificity and sensitivity. The study labeled fewer than 200 TCR beta chains cytomegalovirus-associated.

Data came from immunoSEQ multiplex PCR; TCRdb stores just in-frame clones and leaves some out. Of about 350,000 clones detected, around 90% appear once; the ten largest clones hold roughly 1.2%. This CDR3 is built from 13 residues. In germline, CDR1 is SGHDN, CDR2 FVKESK. The J segment lost 7 bases and the V segment lost 4 bases, leaving 4 bases of the junction unmatched. Remarks on this clone: What it binds is unknown.

The sequence came from a woman in her thirties in good health and CMV-seropositive. The chain carries TRBV14 and TRBJ2-1; 7 bases fit TRBD2. The source material was PBMCs. The CDR3 region is CASSRDGRNEQFF. The DNA for the CDR3 is TGTGCCAGCAGCCGTGACGGGAGGAATGAGCAGTTCTTC.